This is a list of T cell receptor beta chains from one sample in a study of blood T cell repertoires in COVID-19. Produced via immunoSEQ multiplex PCR; TCRdb's table is partial and in-frame only. This sample has tens of thousands of clones; 85% to 90% occur once, and the top ten carry less than 15%. Material for sequencing was peripheral blood. The receptors shown here come from a man aged 70 or older with active COVID-19. Each CDR3 is given with its conserved first and last residue. The D gene is left open where the match is weak. Rows may omit the clone size; those that give it use once, few, many or a size class.

V,size,D,J,length,DNA,CDR3
TRBV6-2/TRBV6-3,-,TRBD2,TRBJ2-3,13,TGTGCCAGCAGTTCACTTGCGGGAGGGTGGGTGTATTTT,CASSSLAGGWVYF
TRBV7-2,-,TRBD2,TRBJ2-3,16,TGTGCCAGCAGCACCGGACTAGCGGGAGGATCAGATACGCAGTATTTT,CASSTGLAGGSDTQYF
TRBV11-2,-,TRBD1,TRBJ2-6,17,TGTGCCAGCAGCCTAGGACAGGGGGAGGCTGGGGCCAACGTCCTGACTTTC,CASSLGQGEAGANVLTF
TRBV30,-,-,TRBJ2-5,16,TGTGCCTGGAGTGCCTCGGGGTCCTATCTCCAAGAGACCCAGTACTTC,CAWSASGSYLQETQYF
TRBV7-9,few,TRBD1,TRBJ1-6,14,TGTGCCAGCAGCGCCGGGACAGATAATTCACCCCTCCACTTT,CASSAGTDNSPLHF
TRBV28,-,TRBD1,TRBJ2-7,15,TGTGCCAGCAGTTCGAGGGACAGGGGGTTCTACGAGCAGTACTTC,CASSSRDRGFYEQYF
TRBV19,few,-,TRBJ2-7,15,TGTGCCAGTAGTATAGTTCCTAGCGCGTCCTACGAGCAGTACTTC,CASSIVPSASYEQYF
TRBV7-2,-,-,TRBJ2-5,14,TGTGCCAGCAGTTCCCCCCCGGGGGTGGAGACCCAGTACTTC,CASSSPPGVETQYF
TRBV2,-,-,TRBJ2-7,15,TGTGCCAGCGACTCCCAACAGGGCAGCTCCTACGAGCAGTACTTC,CASDSQQGSSYEQYF
TRBV28,-,-,TRBJ2-5,14,TGTGCCAGCAGTCTACCGACAGGGAGGGAGACCCAGTACTTC,CASSLPTGRETQYF
TRBV28,-,-,TRBJ1-2,14,TGTGCCAGCAGTTTTGTCGACGGGGGCTATGGCTACACCTTC,CASSFVDGGYGYTF
TRBV27,-,-,TRBJ2-7,15,TGTGCCAGCAGTTTAATGGGGGCGAGCTCCTACGAGCAGTACTTC,CASSLMGASSYEQYF
TRBV19,-,-,TRBJ2-2,17,-,CASSFGAGAGGTGELFF
TRBV7-2,-,-,TRBJ2-3,15,TGTGCCAGCAGCTTAGCGGGAGTGGGGTCAGATACGCAGTATTTT,CASSLAGVGSDTQYF
TRBV28,-,-,TRBJ2-3,14,TGTGCCAGCAGTTTAAGCGGGAGCACAGATACGCAGTATTTT,CASSLSGSTDTQYF
TRBV7-6,once,-,TRBJ1-3,16,TGTGCCAGCAGCACGGGACTCCTGTCCTCTAGAAACACCATATATTTT,CASSTGLLSSRNTIYF
TRBV9,-,-,TRBJ2-1,14,TGTGCCAGCAGCGTAAGTAGCTCCTACAATGAGCAGTTCTTC,CASSVSSSYNEQFF
TRBV4-1,-,TRBD2,TRBJ2-3,17,TGCGCCAGCAGCCTCACCCCCGTAAGGACTAGTTTTGATACGCAGTATTTT,CASSLTPVRTSFDTQYF
TRBV10-3,-,-,TRBJ1-3,13,TGTGCCATTGGCGGTACCTCTGGAAACACCATATATTTT,CAIGGTSGNTIYF
TRBV21-1,-,-,TRBJ1-5,14,TGTGCCAGCGGTAGAGGCCTAACGGGTCAGCCCCAGCATTTT,CASGRGLTGQPQHF
TRBV10-3,once,TRBD1,TRBJ2-3,16,TGTGCCATCAGTGAATCCGGGACAGGGCTCACAGATACGCAGTATTTT,CAISESGTGLTDTQYF
TRBV6-5,-,-,TRBJ2-7,15,TGTGCCAGCAGTTACCTTCGACGGGAGTCCTACGAGCAGTACTTC,CASSYLRRESYEQYF
TRBV4-1,-,TRBD2,TRBJ2-1,16,TGCGCCAGCAGCCAAAATATGGCGGGAGTTTACAATGAGCAGTTCTTC,CASSQNMAGVYNEQFF
TRBV28,-,-,TRBJ2-6,16,TGTGCCAGCAGTATCCCGGGTCCCTCTGGGGCCAACGTCCTGACTTTC,CASSIPGPSGANVLTF
TRBV7-2,-,-,TRBJ1-4,15,TGTGCCAGCAGCGGATACGGGTCAACTAATGAAAAACTGTTTTTT,CASSGYGSTNEKLFF
TRBV12-3/TRBV12-4,once,-,TRBJ1-1,13,TGTGCCAGCAGTTACGACATGTTAGGTGAAGCTTTCTTT,CASSYDMLGEAFF
TRBV4-3,once,-,TRBJ2-7,16,TGCGCCAGCAGCCAAGATGGCGGCCTTTCCTCCTACGAGCAGTACTTC,CASSQDGGLSSYEQYF
TRBV6-5,few,-,TRBJ1-5,15,TGTGCCAGCAGTCCCCTACAGGGCTATCTTCAGCCCCAGCATTTT,CASSPLQGYLQPQHF
TRBV9,-,TRBD2,TRBJ2-1,16,TGTGCCAGCAGCGAGGCGACAGCGGGAGTAACCAATGAGCAGTTCTTC,CASSEATAGVTNEQFF
TRBV24-1,-,TRBD2,TRBJ2-3,16,TGTGCCACCAGTGATTTGGGGCTAGCGGGCACAGATACGCAGTATTTT,CATSDLGLAGTDTQYF
TRBV5-6,-,-,TRBJ2-3,14,TGTGCCAGCAGCTGGGGGACTAGCACAGATACGCAGTATTTT,CASSWGTSTDTQYF
TRBV3-1/TRBV3-2,-,TRBD1,TRBJ1-1,16,TGTGCCAGCAGCCCGACCTCCGGGACAGGGTTTTTTGAAGCTTTCTTT,CASSPTSGTGFFEAFF
TRBV6-5,-,TRBD2,TRBJ2-1,15,TGTGCCAGCAGTTACTCGACTAGCGGGGTCAATGAGCAGTTCTTC,CASSYSTSGVNEQFF